One sample yielded the 28 T cell receptor beta chains listed below, sequenced in a study of early T cells in non-severe SARS-CoV-2 infection. Each CDR3 protein gets one entry after TCRdb re-called the 5' RACE reads with MiXCR. In the table there are around 60,000 distinct CDR3 sequences, over 7.5% of which are singletons. Material for sequencing was whole blood. Receptors were obtained from an adult who was a healthcare worker with PCR-confirmed SARS-CoV-2 infection or an uninfected control (not recorded which).

Ten or more counts support this clonotype. CDR3 region: CASSLYSPPNTEAFF. Here the CDR3 DNA reads TGCGCCAGCAGCTTGTATTCCCCGCCGAACACTGAAGCTTTCTTT. This chain joins TRBV5-1 and TRBJ1-1; D is undetermined. This CDR3 has 15 residues. CDR1 and CDR2 (germline): SGHRS, YFSETQ. Trimming took 1 base from V and 1 from J, leaving 11 bases between them.

The table lists this clonotype with a few counts. This chain joins TRBV9 and TRBJ2-2, with 15 nucleotides matching TRBD2. V lost 4 bases to trimming and J lost 4 bases; unmatched junction nucleotides: 8. Germline lookup yields CDR1 SGDLS and CDR2 YYNGEE. CDR3 length: 18 amino acids. The CDR3 DNA reads as TGTGCCAGCAGCACACCCGGACTAGCGGGAGGGCCCACCGGGGAGCTGTTTTTT. Its protein is CASSTPGLAGGPTGELFF.

This clonotype was observed a handful of times. The gene calls are TRBV9 and TRBJ2-7; D ambiguous. Trimming removed 4 bases from V and 3 bases from J, with 14 bases in between. This CDR3 comprises 14 residues. CDR1 is SGDLS and CDR2 is YYNGEE in the germline V gene. The CDR3 sequence is CASSPWLDGYEQYF. The CDR3 nucleotides are TGTGCCAGCAGCCCCTGGTTAGATGGCTACGAGCAGTACTTC.

Only a few counts were recorded for this clonotype. The chain recombines TRBV5-4 with TRBJ2-7; TRBD2 agrees at 8 bases. Germline values: CDR1 SGHNT, CDR2 YYREEE (reference sequence). The length of the CDR3 is 14 residues. V shed 0 bases, J shed 6 bases, and the junction held 5 bases outside the gene matches. CDR3 sequence (DNA): TGTGCCAGCAGCTTGGACCCGGCGGGGGGCGAGCAGTACTTC. This translates into CASSLDPAGGEQYF.

This clonotype was counted ten times or more. The V and J genes are TRBV6-2 or TRBV6-3 and TRBJ2-1; D is possibly TRBD1 (6 bases). The CDR3 has 14 residues. CDR1 is MNHEY, CDR2 SVGEGT, per germline. The V end was cut by 7 bases, the J end by 3 bases, with 13 bases between. In nucleotides, the CDR3 is TGTGCCAGCACCACCGGGACAAACTACAATGAGCAGTTCTTC. This encodes CASTTGTNYNEQFF.

This clonotype was seen a handful of times. The chain couples TRBV28 to TRBJ2-7, with 10 bases fitting TRBD1. The germline CDR1 and CDR2 sequences are MDHEN and SYDVKM. The CDR3 is 16 residues long. V was pared by 4 bases and J by 4 bases, with 10 bases of the junction left unmatched. DNA of the CDR3: TGTGCCAGCAGTTCACCTGGGACAGGGGATTTGTACGAGCAGTACTTC. Translating it yields CASSSPGTGDLYEQYF.

Judged by abundance, this clonotype is medium-sized (0.01 to 0.1%). One junction end does not reproduce the germline sequence, and a read error may be involved. The chain joins TRBV6-2 or TRBV6-3 to TRBJ2-1; no clear D gene. CDR3 length equals 10 residues. Germline V CDR1 and CDR2: MNHEY, SVGEGT. This chain's CDR3 is CASGHKEQFF. DNA of the CDR3: TGTGCCAGCGGGCACAAAGAGCAGTTCTTC.

The chain links TRBV10-2 to TRBJ2-1; 9 positions agree with TRBD2. The CDR3 consists of 14 residues. The V gene end was trimmed by 5 bases and the J gene end by 5 bases; junction bases not matched to a gene: 4. Germline lookup yields CDR1 WSHSY and CDR2 SAAADI. CDR3 region: CASSLAGANNEQFF. CDR3 coding DNA: TGCGCCAGCAGTTTAGCGGGAGCTAACAATGAGCAGTTCTTC.

The sample holds many counts of this clonotype. J is TRBJ2-7 and V is TRBV4-2; D might be TRBD2 (7 bases). V was cut by 0 bases and J by 3 bases, with 15 bases left in between. Per the germline V gene, CDR1 is LGHNA and CDR2 is YNFKEQ. The CDR3 is 16 amino acids. The CDR3 DNA follows: TGTGCCAGCAGCCAAGAAGGGGGGGCAGGGTACTACGAGCAGTACTTC. Translation gives CASSQEGGAGYYEQYF.

This clonotype has a count of ten or more. V is TRBV5-1 and J is TRBJ1-3; 10 positions agree with TRBD1. The CDR3 has 13 residues. The junction had 6 bases not matched to a gene; V was cut back by 6 bases and J by 9 bases. Germline V gene sequence: CDR1 SGHRS, CDR2 YFSETQ. The CDR3 spells CASTTGQGGTIYF. CDR3 coding DNA: TGCGCCAGCACCACCGGACAGGGGGGCACCATATATTTT.

Ten or more counts support this clonotype. The chain recombines TRBV6-5 with TRBJ1-5; TRBD1 is a possible D gene (5 bases). With 10 bases removed from V and 5 bases from J, the gap between germline ends came to 15 bases. CDR3 length: 13 residues. CDR1 and CDR2 (germline): MNHEY, SVGAGI. The CDR3 reads CATRGTTYQPQHF. In DNA form, the CDR3 reads TGTGCCACCCGGGGCACTACCTATCAGCCCCAGCATTTT.

This clonotype has a count of ten or more. The genes are TRBV5-1 and TRBJ2-1, with 8 nucleotides matching TRBD1. CDR3 length equals 14 residues. V lost 0 bases to trimming and J lost 4 bases; unmatched junction nucleotides: 0. Germline CDR1 and CDR2: SGHRS and YFSETQ. CDR3 residues: CASSLGDRYNEQFF. The CDR3 bases are TGCGCCAGCAGCTTGGGGGACAGGTACAATGAGCAGTTCTTC.

In its sample, this clonotype was seen a few times. The chain links TRBV12-3 or TRBV12-4 to TRBJ2-5; D not resolved. The CDR3 has 13 residues. V lost 6 bases and J 7 bases, leaving 15 bases between the germline ends. CDR3 DNA: TGTGCCAGCAGAGCCGGCCCCGAGCGGACCCAGTACTTC. It specifies CASRAGPERTQYF.

CDR3 DNA sequence: TGTGCCAGTTTAATAGGCCCTGAGCAGTTCTTC. It yields the protein CASLIGPEQFF. The rearrangement links TRBV2 to TRBJ2-1; D remains ambiguous. In germline, CDR1 is SNHLY, CDR2 FYNNEI. This CDR3 is 11 amino acids long. Trimming removed 9 bases from V and 9 bases from J, with 12 bases in between.

This clonotype was counted ten times or more. The rearrangement uses TRBV20-1 and TRBJ2-7; D possibly corresponds to TRBD1 (5 bases). Germline V gives CDR1 DFQATT, CDR2 SNEGSKA (reference sequence). This CDR3 is built from 12 residues. The germline V and J ends were trimmed by 5 bases and 2 bases, with 10 bases remaining between them. This CDR3 reads CSAVTDTYEQYF. CDR3 nucleotide sequence: TGCAGTGCTGTTACGGACACCTACGAGCAGTACTTC.

The rearrangement links TRBV20-1 to TRBJ2-6; D may be TRBD2 (6 bases). This CDR3 contains 16 residues. V gave up 4 bases and J gave up 4 bases, with 17 bases separating them. Germline V gene lookup returns CDR1 DFQATT and CDR2 SNEGSKA (reference sequence). The CDR3 loop is CSATGSLTSGANVLTF. The CDR3 region has the DNA TGCAGTGCTACCGGGAGCCTCACGTCCGGGGCCAACGTCCTGACTTTC.

This chain connects TRBV7-6 to TRBJ2-1; D possibly corresponds to TRBD2 (6 bases). Per the germline V gene, CDR1 is SGHVS and CDR2 is FNYEAQ. The CDR3 totals 12 residues. V dropped 1 base and J dropped 10 bases, with 8 bases sitting between them. The DNA for the CDR3 is TGTGCCAGCAGCTTAGGGGGAGGCGAGCAGTTCTTC. Encoded protein: CASSLGGGEQFF.

CDR3 sequence (DNA): TGTGCCAGCAGTTTGACTAGCGGGAGGTCGGACGAGCAGTACTTC. This codes for CASSLTSGRSDEQYF. This chain joins TRBV27 and TRBJ2-7; 13 bases match TRBD2. The junction had 4 bases not matched to a gene; V was cut back by 3 bases and J by 5 bases. Germline V gene sequence: CDR1 MNHEY, CDR2 SMNVEV (reference sequence). The CDR3 runs to 15 residues.

This clonotype was found many times. The chain uses TRBV7-3 and TRBJ2-2; 9 nucleotides agree with TRBD2. Per the germline V gene, CDR1 is SGHTA and CDR2 is FQGTGA. J gave up 2 bases and V 5 bases, and 6 bases lay outside the gene matches. The CDR3 is made up of 16 amino acids. In nucleotides, the CDR3 is TGTGCCAGCAGCCGAGTAGCGGGAGCCAACACCGGGGAGCTGTTTTTT. It encodes CASSRVAGANTGELFF.

This clonotype was counted ten times or more. The genes are TRBV7-2 and TRBJ2-5, with 7 bases that match TRBD2. The length of the CDR3 is 15 residues. V trimming: 5 bases; J trimming: 4 bases; junction bases outside the gene matches: 10. Germline V CDR1 and CDR2: SGHTA, FQGNSA. The CDR3 reads CASSPLGRAGETQYF. The CDR3 DNA reads TGTGCCAGCAGCCCTCTGGGGAGGGCGGGAGAGACCCAGTACTTC.

The rearrangement uses TRBV5-5 and TRBJ2-7, with TRBD2 matching over 9 bases. The V segment lost 4 bases and the J segment 2 bases; nucleotides outside the gene matches: 7. CDR3 length: 15 amino acids. CDR1 is SGHKS and CDR2 is YYEKEE in the germline V gene (reference sequence). The CDR3 here is CASSRRGGITYEQYF. The CDR3 DNA follows: TGTGCCAGCAGCCGGCGGGGGGGCATTACCTACGAGCAGTACTTC.

This clonotype was counted at least ten times. This sequence joins TRBV29-1 and TRBJ1-4; D gene unclear. With 1 base removed from V and 6 bases from J, the gap between germline ends came to 6 bases. This CDR3 has 12 amino acids. Germline CDR1 and CDR2: SQVTM and ANQGSEA. CDR3 amino acids: CSVEVHYEKLFF. The CDR3 nucleotides are TGCAGCGTTGAAGTGCATTATGAAAAACTGTTTTTT.

The V and J genes are TRBV4-2 and TRBJ2-7; D call uncertain. The germline V and J ends were trimmed by 3 bases and 6 bases, with 12 bases remaining between them. The length of the CDR3 is 13 residues. CDR1 LGHNA and CDR2 YNFKEQ come from the germline V gene. The CDR3 DNA reads as TGTGCCAGCAGCCACGAAAGGGTCCCCGAGCAGTACTTC. The encoded protein is CASSHERVPEQYF.

This clonotype has more than one count but fewer than ten. This chain joins TRBV12-3 or TRBV12-4 and TRBJ1-5, with D tentatively TRBD1 (5 bases). V lost 2 bases to trimming and J lost 0 bases, with 14 bases between them. This CDR3 has 17 residues. The CDR3 loop reads CASSLFRGGYSNQPQHF. The CDR3 nucleotides are TGTGCCAGCAGTTTATTTCGGGGGGGTTATAGCAATCAGCCCCAGCATTTT.

This clonotype was recorded many times. CDR3 coding DNA: TGTGCCACCAGTGAGTCGACAGGGTTCCATTCCTACGAGCAGTACTTC. This encodes CATSESTGFHSYEQYF. The V call is TRBV24-1, the J call TRBJ2-7; 7 bases match TRBD1. CDR3 length: 16 residues. Germline V gene lookup returns CDR1 KGHDR and CDR2 SFDVKD. V dropped 4 bases and J dropped 1; count of bases not matched to a gene: 9.

This clonotype came up many times. The rearrangement uses TRBV30 and TRBJ1-4; possible D gene TRBD1, 6 bases. CDR1 and CDR2 from the germline V gene are GTSNPN and SVGIG (reference sequence). This CDR3 comprises 16 residues. Trimming removed 0 bases at V and 8 bases at J, with 19 bases between. The CDR3 DNA sequence: TGTGCCTGGAGTGTAGGGGGGATTCGAAAAGACGAAAAACTGTTTTTT. This codes for CAWSVGGIRKDEKLFF.

J is TRBJ2-3 and V is TRBV11-1; D gene ambiguous. The germline gives CDR1 SGHAT, CDR2 FQDESV (reference sequence). V was clipped by 3 bases and J by 6 bases, with 10 bases between them. The CDR3 sequence is 13 residues long. The DNA of the CDR3 is TGTGCCAGCAGCTTCTCGGGCTTCGATACGCAGTATTTT. Its protein is CASSFSGFDTQYF.

The chain is built from TRBV15 and TRBJ2-7, with D perhaps matching TRBD1 (5 bases). CDR3 length: 13 residues. From germline, CDR1 is LNHNV and CDR2 YYDKDF (reference sequence). Between the trimmed V and J ends, which lost 3 bases and 4 bases, there was a span of 10 bases. This CDR3 is CATSRDIGYEQYF. The CDR3, as DNA: TGTGCCACCAGCAGGGACATCGGATACGAGCAGTACTTC.